The clone carrying this T cell receptor beta chain was seen many times. The antigen is not known. V was clipped by 4 bases and J by 6 bases, with 17 bases between them. The CDR3 loop spans 15 amino acids. This sample is drawn from a study of metastatic and nonmetastatic thyroid tumors. As handled by the study authors: A classifier of distant metastasis in papillary thyroid cancer was built from CDR3 differences (across clinicopathological groups). MiXCR reprocessed the PCR reads for TCRdb. The V and J calls shown here were made by TCRdb, not taken from the authors' results. This sample carries about 24,000 clones, roughly a quarter of them seen once, and the ten largest clones take approximately 20%. Study outcomes and limitations: When malignant thyroid tumors were compared with benign nodules, TCR beta diversity was reportedly significantly higher in the malignant tumors. This held in both blood and tumor samples.

Patients were all untreated before their thyroid surgery. The TCR originated in a male donor with papillary thyroid cancer or a benign thyroid nodule (not recorded which). Some clones in this sample may be carry-over from other donors' samples. Sample: blood. The chain has TRBV12-3 or TRBV12-4 and TRBJ2-3; possibly TRBD2 for D (6 bases). This CDR3 reads CASSSTGTGRDTQYF. Written as DNA, the CDR3 is TGTGCCAGCAGTTCGACCGGGACTGGGCGCGATACGCAGTATTTT.